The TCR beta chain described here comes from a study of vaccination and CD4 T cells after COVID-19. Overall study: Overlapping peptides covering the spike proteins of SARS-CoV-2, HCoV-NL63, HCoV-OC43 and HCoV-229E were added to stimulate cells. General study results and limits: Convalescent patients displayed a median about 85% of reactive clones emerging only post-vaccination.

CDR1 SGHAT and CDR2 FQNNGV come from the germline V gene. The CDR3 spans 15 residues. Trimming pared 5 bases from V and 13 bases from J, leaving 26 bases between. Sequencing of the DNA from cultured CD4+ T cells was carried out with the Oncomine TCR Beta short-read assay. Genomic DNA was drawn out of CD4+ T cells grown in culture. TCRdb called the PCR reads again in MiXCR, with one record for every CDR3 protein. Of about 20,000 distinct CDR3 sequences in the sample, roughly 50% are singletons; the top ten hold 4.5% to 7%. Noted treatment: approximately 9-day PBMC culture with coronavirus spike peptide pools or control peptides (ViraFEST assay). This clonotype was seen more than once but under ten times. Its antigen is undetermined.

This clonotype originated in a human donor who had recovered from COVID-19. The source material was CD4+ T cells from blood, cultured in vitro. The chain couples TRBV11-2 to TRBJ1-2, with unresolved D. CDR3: CASSPPRAAVLRRTF. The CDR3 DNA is TGTGCCAGCAGCCCCCCGCGGGCAGCCGTCTTGCGTCGCACCTTC.